The rows below give T cell receptor beta chains drawn from one sample of a study of post-analysis software for immune sequencing data. MiXCR, run by TCRdb on the PCR reads, gives a single entry per CDR3 protein. The sample includes hundreds of thousands of distinct CDR3 sequences, 40% to 50% seen only once; the top ten take approximately 1.7%. Sequenced input: blood. Receptors were obtained from a girl aged 10 to 17 with multiple sclerosis. Both conserved end residues are part of each CDR3. D genes are given only for firm matches. A row's size may be missing; if present it is once, few, many or a size class.

V	D	size	J	CDR3	DNA
TRBV12-3/TRBV12-4	NA	few	TRBJ1-2	CASSIRTEAYGYTF	TGTGCCAGCAGTATACGGACAGAGGCTTATGGCTACACCTTC
TRBV12-3/TRBV12-4	TRBD2	NA	TRBJ2-1	CASSSGTSGREQFF	TGTGCCAGCAGTTCGGGGACTAGTGGGCGTGAGCAGTTCTTC
TRBV11-2	NA	NA	TRBJ1-1	CASSHYDRLNTEAFF	TGTGCCAGCAGCCATTATGACAGGCTGAACACTGAAGCTTTCTTT
TRBV20-1	TRBD2	NA	TRBJ2-7	CSANVLAGDQDTQYF	TGCAGTGCTAATGTACTAGCGGGAGATCAAGACACCCAGTACTTC
TRBV27	TRBD1	NA	TRBJ2-7	CASRKGQVTYEQYF	TGTGCCAGCAGGAAGGGACAGGTGACCTACGAGCAGTACTTC
TRBV12-3/TRBV12-4	TRBD2	NA	TRBJ2-1	CASSLGSGSGEQFF	TGTGCCAGCAGTTTAGGTAGCGGGAGCGGTGAGCAGTTCTTC
TRBV4-2	NA	NA	TRBJ1-2	CASSQVGEYGYTF	TGTGCCAGCAGCCAAGTAGGGGAGTATGGCTACACCTTC
TRBV29-1	TRBD2	few	TRBJ2-3	CSVGGFATQYF	TGCAGCGTGGGAGGGTTCGCTACGCAGTATTTT
TRBV20-1	TRBD1	NA	TRBJ1-5	CSAREDRDRGTVSNQPQHF	TGCAGTGCTAGAGAAGACCGGGACAGGGGAACAGTTAGCAATCAGCCCCAGCATTTT
TRBV12-3/TRBV12-4	NA	few	TRBJ2-7	CASSLAPLQGGEQYF	TGTGCCAGCAGTTTAGCCCCTTTACAGGGTGGCGAGCAGTACTTC
TRBV6-6	NA	few	TRBJ2-5	CASSGLKKTQYF	TGTGCCAGCAGTGGGTTGAAGAAGACCCAGTACTTC
TRBV10-3	NA	few	TRBJ1-2	CAIAGAGNYGYTF	TGTGCCATCGCAGGGGCTGGAAACTATGGCTACACCTTC
TRBV12-3/TRBV12-4	TRBD2	many	TRBJ2-1	CASSVAGGLNNEQFF	TGTGCCAGCAGTGTAGCGGGAGGGCTTAACAATGAGCAGTTCTTC
TRBV10-3	TRBD2	NA	TRBJ2-3	CAISERLAESTDTQYF	TGTGCCATCAGTGAGAGACTAGCGGAGAGCACAGATACGCAGTATTTT
TRBV9	TRBD2	many	TRBJ2-5	CASSATSGGETQYF	TGTGCCAGCAGCGCCACTAGCGGGGGAGAGACCCAGTACTTC
TRBV5-1	TRBD2	NA	TRBJ2-3	CASSLGLAGSSFTDTQYF	TGCGCCAGCAGCTTAGGACTAGCGGGTTCATCTTTCACAGATACGCAGTATTTT
TRBV7-9	NA	NA	TRBJ2-3	CASLVADSLRDTQYF	TGTGCCAGCCTCGTCGCGGACAGCCTCCGAGATACGCAGTATTTT
TRBV5-1	NA	NA	TRBJ2-7	CASSLTPGVPYEQYF	TGCGCCAGCAGCTTAACTCCCGGGGTCCCCTACGAGCAGTACTTC
TRBV6-5	NA	few	TRBJ2-7	CASSYPGDYEQYF	TGTGCCAGCAGTTACCCCGGGGACTACGAGCAGTACTTC
TRBV29-1	NA	NA	TRBJ2-5	CSVRIEAQYF	TGCAGCGTCCGTATAGAAGCCCAGTACTTC
TRBV12-3/TRBV12-4	NA	NA	TRBJ1-5	CASSTAGHDQPQHF	TGTGCCAGCAGTACTGCAGGGCATGATCAGCCCCAGCATTTT
TRBV6-6	TRBD2	few	TRBJ2-7	CATVSGGSYEQYF	TGTGCCACGGTTAGCGGGGGTTCCTACGAGCAGTACTTC
TRBV20-1	NA	NA	TRBJ2-5	CSAKKGVRGTQYF	TGCAGTGCAAAAAAGGGGGTTCGGGGGACCCAGTACTTC
TRBV10-2	NA	few	TRBJ1-1	CASSEGHTEAFF	TGCGCCAGCAGTGAAGGCCACACTGAAGCTTTCTTT
TRBV3-1	NA	NA	TRBJ2-7	CASSFWAEPDYEQYF	TGTGCCAGCAGCTTTTGGGCCGAACCTGACTACGAGCAGTACTTC